This T cell receptor beta chain was observed in a study of CD8+ T cells in alopecia areata. In regard to this clone: Its antigen is as yet unknown.

Cell sorting on a FACSAria was used to separate CD4+ and CD8+ T cells from the PBMCs. Sequencing templates came from extracted RNA that was reverse transcribed into cDNA. The table came from immunoSEQ multiplex PCR; TCRdb's copy has only in-frame clones and leaves some out. The profile shows approximately 150,000 clones, 55% of them singletons. Findings and caveats of the study: In lesional scalp, particularly from alopecia totalis/universalis, clonality was higher than in normal scalp.

The CDR3 sequence is 11 residues long. Germline V gene data show CDR1 as SQVTM and CDR2 as ANQGSEA. Trimming shortened V by 4 bases and J by 7 bases, and 9 bases separated the two germline ends. The sample comprised CD4+ T cells sorted from blood. This TCR was recovered from a human donor in good health. V and J are TRBV29-1 and TRBJ2-3; D possibly corresponds to TRBD2 (5 bases). The CDR3 protein is CSVVSGYTQYF. The CDR3 coding sequence is TGCAGCGTTGTTTCGGGGTATACGCAGTATTTT.